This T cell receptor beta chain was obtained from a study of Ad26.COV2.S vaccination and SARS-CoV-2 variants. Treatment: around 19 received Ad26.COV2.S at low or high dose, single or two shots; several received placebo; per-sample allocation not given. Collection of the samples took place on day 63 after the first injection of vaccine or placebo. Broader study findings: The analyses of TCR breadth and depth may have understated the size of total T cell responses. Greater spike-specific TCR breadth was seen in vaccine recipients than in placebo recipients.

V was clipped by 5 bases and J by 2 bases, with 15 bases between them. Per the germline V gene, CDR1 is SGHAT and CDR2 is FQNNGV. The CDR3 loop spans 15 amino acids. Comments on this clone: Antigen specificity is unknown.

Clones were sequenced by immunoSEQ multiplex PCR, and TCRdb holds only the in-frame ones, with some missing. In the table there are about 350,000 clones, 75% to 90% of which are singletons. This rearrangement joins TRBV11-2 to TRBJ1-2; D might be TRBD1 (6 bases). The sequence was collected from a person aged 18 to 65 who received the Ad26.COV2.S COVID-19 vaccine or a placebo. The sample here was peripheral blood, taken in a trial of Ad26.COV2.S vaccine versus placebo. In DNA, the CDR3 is TGTGCCAGCAGCCAGGGGCCGCCTTTCAACTATGGCTACACCTTC. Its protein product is CASSQGPPFNYGYTF.